This TCR beta chain derives from a study of Ad26.COV2.S vaccination and SARS-CoV-2 variants. Looking at the study overall: Doses of Ad26.COV2.S were injected into muscle once or twice, 56 days apart.

Profiling relied on immunoSEQ multiplex PCR, and the TCRdb table lists in-frame clones only, not all of them. The sample has 350,000 to 500,000 clones, 90% seen once. CDR1 is SGHVS and CDR2 is FQNEAQ in the germline V gene. This CDR3 spans 12 amino acids. Trimming took off 2 bases at V and 7 bases at J, with 8 bases between the two ends. Whole-study results and caveats: Reports say spike-specific CD8+ and CD4+ T cell responses covered substantial breadth after vaccination.

In regard to this clone: The antigen remains undetermined.

The treatment: around 19 received Ad26.COV2.S at low or high dose, single or two shots; roughly 5 received placebo; per-sample allocation not given. Sampling was performed 63 days after the first vaccine or placebo injection. The starting material was peripheral blood, obtained in a trial of Ad26.COV2.S vaccine versus placebo. This clonotype was sampled from a person between 18 and 59 years old who received the Ad26.COV2.S COVID-19 vaccine or a placebo. The chain is built from TRBV7-8 and TRBJ2-5; D is uncertain. The CDR3 region has the DNA TGTGCCAGCAGCTTAACGGCCCTGACCCAGTACTTC. Amino acids: CASSLTALTQYF.